A selection of T cell receptor beta chains follows, all from one sample in a study of shared clonotypes between healthy human individuals. Sequencing used immunoSEQ multiplex PCR; TCRdb keeps in-frame clones, though not all of them. The table records 150,000 to 200,000 clones, 65% to 70% of them present only once. Input material: memory CD4+ T cells sorted from blood. The origin of the receptors is a man under 40 in good health. Both conserved end residues are part of each CDR3. Each record gives: CDR3 protein, CDR3 DNA, D gene, clone size, J gene, V gene. A D gene is named only where the DNA matches it firmly. Size tells how often a clone was seen (once, few, many) or the class of an expanded clone, and some rows leave it out.

CDR3 protein: CASSYSVNEQFF
CDR3 DNA: TGTGCCAGCAGCTATAGCGTCAATGAGCAGTTCTTC
D gene: NA
clone size: NA
J gene: TRBJ2-1
V gene: TRBV9

CDR3 protein: CASSLSRRGQNIQYF
CDR3 DNA: TGTGCCAGCAGTTTATCGAGGCGGGGGCAAAACATTCAGTACTTC
D gene: NA
clone size: few
J gene: TRBJ2-4
V gene: TRBV27

CDR3 protein: CALPRPGRTGELFF
CDR3 DNA: TGTGCCTTGCCCCGACCAGGGCGGACCGGGGAGCTGTTTTTT
D gene: NA
clone size: NA
J gene: TRBJ2-2
V gene: TRBV30

CDR3 protein: CASSLGTGGSNEKLFF
CDR3 DNA: TGTGCCAGCAGCTTAGGGACAGGGGGTTCTAATGAAAAACTGTTTTTT
D gene: TRBD1
clone size: NA
J gene: TRBJ1-4
V gene: TRBV7-6

CDR3 protein: CASRSQGTGNTIYF
CDR3 DNA: TGTGCCAGCCGGTCACAGGGGACTGGAAACACCATATATTTT
D gene: TRBD1
clone size: NA
J gene: TRBJ1-3
V gene: TRBV2

CDR3 protein: CASSQDLAGVVGELFF
CDR3 DNA: TGCGCCAGCAGCCAAGATCTAGCGGGAGTCGTCGGGGAGCTGTTTTTT
D gene: TRBD2
clone size: NA
J gene: TRBJ2-2
V gene: TRBV4-1

CDR3 protein: CSAGETQYF
CDR3 DNA: TGCAGCGCCGGAGAGACCCAGTACTTC
D gene: NA
clone size: NA
J gene: TRBJ2-5
V gene: TRBV29-1

CDR3 protein: CASSRAGTPLEQYF
CDR3 DNA: TGTGCCAGCAGTAGGGCAGGCACTCCCTTAGAGCAGTACTTC
D gene: NA
clone size: NA
J gene: TRBJ2-7
V gene: TRBV6-5

CDR3 protein: CASSGPARVVLTF
CDR3 DNA: TGTGCCAGCAGTGGGCCAGCGAGGGTCGTCCTGACTTTC
D gene: NA
clone size: NA
J gene: TRBJ2-6
V gene: TRBV6-1

CDR3 protein: CASSPRATGFHSYEQYF
CDR3 DNA: TGTGCCAGCAGCCCACGAGCGACAGGCTTCCACTCCTACGAGCAGTACTTC
D gene: NA
clone size: NA
J gene: TRBJ2-7
V gene: TRBV11-2

CDR3 protein: CASSRGQDIQYF
CDR3 DNA: TGCGCCAGCAGCAGGGGACAGGACATTCAGTACTTC
D gene: TRBD1
clone size: medium-sized
J gene: TRBJ2-4
V gene: TRBV5-1

CDR3 protein: CASSLGGHYEQYF
CDR3 DNA: TGTGCCAGCAGCTTAGGGGGTCACTACGAGCAGTACTTC
D gene: NA
clone size: NA
J gene: TRBJ2-7
V gene: TRBV7-3

CDR3 protein: CASSLARDKERSNTEAFF
CDR3 DNA: TGTGCCAGCAGCTTAGCCCGGGACAAAGAGCGGTCGAACACTGAAGCTTTCTTT
D gene: NA
clone size: few
J gene: TRBJ1-1
V gene: TRBV7-6

CDR3 protein: CASSERESSDEQFF
CDR3 DNA: TGTGCCAGCAGTGAGCGGGAGTCCAGCGATGAGCAGTTCTTC
D gene: TRBD2
clone size: once
J gene: TRBJ2-1
V gene: TRBV9

CDR3 protein: CASSPARWGAKNIQYF
CDR3 DNA: TGTGCCAGCAGCCCAGCGCGGTGGGGAGCCAAAAACATTCAGTACTTC
D gene: NA
clone size: NA
J gene: TRBJ2-4
V gene: TRBV5-6

CDR3 protein: CASSYGGGSNQPQHF
CDR3 DNA: TGTGCCAGCAGTTACGGGGGAGGGAGCAATCAGCCCCAGCATTTT
D gene: NA
clone size: NA
J gene: TRBJ1-5
V gene: TRBV6-6

CDR3 protein: CSVGDRGDEQYF
CDR3 DNA: TGCAGCGTTGGTGACAGGGGGGACGAGCAGTACTTC
D gene: TRBD1
clone size: NA
J gene: TRBJ2-7
V gene: TRBV29-1

CDR3 protein: CASSWKQGSEQYF
CDR3 DNA: TGCGCCAGCAGCTGGAAACAGGGCAGCGAGCAGTACTTC
D gene: NA
clone size: NA
J gene: TRBJ2-7
V gene: TRBV5-1

CDR3 protein: CASSPGTAAGETQYF
CDR3 DNA: TGCGCCAGCAGCCCGGGAACTGCCGCGGGGGAGACCCAGTACTTC
D gene: NA
clone size: NA
J gene: TRBJ2-5
V gene: TRBV5-1

CDR3 protein: CASSEQGRVLNEQFF
CDR3 DNA: TGTGCCAGCAGCGAACAGGGGAGAGTCTTAAATGAGCAGTTCTTC
D gene: TRBD1
clone size: NA
J gene: TRBJ2-1
V gene: TRBV28

CDR3 protein: CASSLDAGRSYEQYF
CDR3 DNA: TGTGCCAGCAGCTTGGACGCGGGCCGCTCCTACGAGCAGTACTTC
D gene: NA
clone size: NA
J gene: TRBJ2-7
V gene: TRBV5-4

CDR3 protein: CASSVSQGTDTQYF
CDR3 DNA: TGTGCCAGCAGCGTATCCCAGGGCACAGATACGCAGTATTTT
D gene: NA
clone size: NA
J gene: TRBJ2-3
V gene: TRBV9

CDR3 protein: CASSPPLGTGIWELFF
CDR3 DNA: TGCGCCAGCAGCCCACCACTAGGGACAGGGATCTGGGAGCTGTTTTTT
D gene: TRBD1
clone size: NA
J gene: TRBJ2-2
V gene: TRBV4-1

CDR3 protein: CASLSGTQETQYF
CDR3 DNA: TGTGCCAGCTTATCGGGGACCCAAGAGACCCAGTACTTC
D gene: NA
clone size: NA
J gene: TRBJ2-5
V gene: TRBV18

CDR3 protein: CAWSHPGTVDQPQHF
CDR3 DNA: TGTGCCTGGAGTCATCCCGGGACAGTTGATCAGCCCCAGCATTTT
D gene: TRBD1
clone size: NA
J gene: TRBJ1-5
V gene: TRBV30

CDR3 protein: CASSTGGQATPQHF
CDR3 DNA: TGTGCCAGCAGCACTGGAGGACAGGCGACACCCCAGCATTTT
D gene: NA
clone size: NA
J gene: TRBJ1-5
V gene: TRBV21-1

CDR3 protein: CSVELSTADTQYF
CDR3 DNA: TGCAGCGTTGAACTGTCCACGGCAGATACGCAGTATTTT
D gene: NA
clone size: NA
J gene: TRBJ2-3
V gene: TRBV29-1

CDR3 protein: CASSQPPRITGELFF
CDR3 DNA: TGTGCCAGCAGTCAACCTCCTCGGATCACCGGGGAGCTGTTTTTT
D gene: NA
clone size: NA
J gene: TRBJ2-2
V gene: TRBV28

CDR3 protein: CSGLGGEGYGYTF
CDR3 DNA: TGCAGCGGGTTAGGTGGGGAGGGCTACGGCTACACCTTC
D gene: NA
clone size: NA
J gene: TRBJ1-2
V gene: TRBV29-1

CDR3 protein: CASSIGTVYEQYF
CDR3 DNA: TGTGCCAGCAGTATCGGGACAGTATACGAGCAGTACTTC
D gene: TRBD1
clone size: NA
J gene: TRBJ2-7
V gene: TRBV6-5

CDR3 protein: CASSIRGQSSYNEQFF
CDR3 DNA: TGTGCCAGTAGTATACGGGGCCAGAGCTCCTACAATGAGCAGTTCTTC
D gene: NA
clone size: NA
J gene: TRBJ2-1
V gene: TRBV19

CDR3 protein: CASSLAGILYEQYF
CDR3 DNA: TGTGCCAGCAGCTTAGCGGGAATACTCTACGAGCAGTACTTC
D gene: NA
clone size: NA
J gene: TRBJ2-7
V gene: TRBV7-2

CDR3 protein: CASSQGSNQPQHF
CDR3 DNA: TGCGCCAGCAGCCAGGGAAGCAATCAGCCCCAGCATTTT
D gene: NA
clone size: NA
J gene: TRBJ1-5
V gene: TRBV4-3

CDR3 protein: CASKKLGLAGELFF
CDR3 DNA: TGTGCCAGCAAGAAGTTAGGGCTCGCCGGGGAGCTGTTTTTT
D gene: NA
clone size: NA
J gene: TRBJ2-2
V gene: TRBV2

CDR3 protein: CASSGIDRVETQYF
CDR3 DNA: TGTGCCAGTAGTGGAATCGACAGGGTTGAGACCCAGTACTTC
D gene: TRBD1
clone size: NA
J gene: TRBJ2-5
V gene: TRBV19

CDR3 protein: CATRDRGNGYTF
CDR3 DNA: TGTGCCACCAGGGACAGGGGAAATGGCTACACCTTC
D gene: TRBD1
clone size: NA
J gene: TRBJ1-2
V gene: TRBV28

CDR3 protein: CASSGVGEGYEQYF
CDR3 DNA: TGTGCCAGCAGTGGGGTGGGGGAAGGGTACGAGCAGTACTTC
D gene: NA
clone size: NA
J gene: TRBJ2-7
V gene: TRBV25-1

CDR3 protein: CASSQQGRTEAFF
CDR3 DNA: TGTGCCAGCAGTCAACAGGGTAGGACTGAAGCTTTCTTT
D gene: NA
clone size: few
J gene: TRBJ1-1
V gene: TRBV27

CDR3 protein: CASSLAGTNTGELFF
CDR3 DNA: TGTGCCAGCAGTTTAGCGGGCACGAACACCGGGGAGCTGTTTTTT
D gene: NA
clone size: NA
J gene: TRBJ2-2
V gene: TRBV28

CDR3 protein: CSVWVEETQYF
CDR3 DNA: TGCAGCGTTTGGGTGGAAGAGACCCAGTACTTC
D gene: NA
clone size: NA
J gene: TRBJ2-5
V gene: TRBV29-1

CDR3 protein: CASSLELSSGNTIYF
CDR3 DNA: TGCGCCAGCAGCTTGGAGCTTAGCTCTGGAAACACCATATATTTT
D gene: NA
clone size: few
J gene: TRBJ1-3
V gene: TRBV5-1

CDR3 protein: CASRSRGGFSGANVLTF
CDR3 DNA: TGTGCCAGCAGAAGCAGGGGGGGGTTCTCCGGGGCCAACGTCCTGACTTTC
D gene: NA
clone size: NA
J gene: TRBJ2-6
V gene: TRBV13

CDR3 protein: CATSSDTGADYGYTF
CDR3 DNA: TGTGCCACCAGCAGTGACACGGGCGCCGACTATGGCTACACCTTC
D gene: NA
clone size: NA
J gene: TRBJ1-2
V gene: TRBV15

CDR3 protein: CASSPLNRGSGNTIYF
CDR3 DNA: TGTGCCAGCTCACCCCTGAACAGGGGCTCTGGAAACACCATATATTTT
D gene: TRBD1
clone size: NA
J gene: TRBJ1-3
V gene: TRBV18

CDR3 protein: CASSSAGRTDTQYF
CDR3 DNA: TGTGCCAGCAGCTCGGCAGGACGCACAGATACGCAGTATTTT
D gene: NA
clone size: once
J gene: TRBJ2-3
V gene: TRBV7-8

CDR3 protein: CASSLDPTGNTIYF
CDR3 DNA: TGTGCCAGCAGCTTGGATCCCACTGGAAACACCATATATTTT
D gene: NA
clone size: NA
J gene: TRBJ1-3
V gene: TRBV5-4

CDR3 protein: CASSVTQGPGELFF
CDR3 DNA: TGTGCCAGCAGCGTTACACAGGGCCCCGGGGAGCTGTTTTTT
D gene: NA
clone size: NA
J gene: TRBJ2-2
V gene: TRBV6-1

CDR3 protein: CSGLAGGWYF
CDR3 DNA: TGCAGCGGTTTAGCGGGAGGGTGGTATTTT
D gene: TRBD2
clone size: NA
J gene: TRBJ2-3
V gene: TRBV29-1

CDR3 protein: CASISGGADSYEQYF
CDR3 DNA: TGTGCCAGCATCTCCGGGGGCGCAGACTCCTACGAGCAGTACTTC
D gene: NA
clone size: NA
J gene: TRBJ2-7
V gene: TRBV28

CDR3 protein: CASSSTRGWGGEKAFF
CDR3 DNA: TGTGCCAGCAGCTCGACCCGTGGGTGGGGGGGCGAGAAAGCTTTCTTT
D gene: NA
clone size: once
J gene: TRBJ1-1
V gene: TRBV12-1

CDR3 protein: CASSSILNTEAFF
CDR3 DNA: TGTGCCAGCTCCTCGATTTTGAACACTGAAGCTTTCTTT
D gene: NA
clone size: NA
J gene: TRBJ1-1
V gene: TRBV18

CDR3 protein: CASSFYDNTEAFF
CDR3 DNA: TGTGCCAGCAGTTTCTACGATAACACTGAAGCTTTCTTT
D gene: NA
clone size: NA
J gene: TRBJ1-1
V gene: TRBV28

CDR3 protein: CSARETGWGYTF
CDR3 DNA: TGCAGCGCGAGGGAAACTGGCTGGGGCTACACCTTC
D gene: NA
clone size: NA
J gene: TRBJ1-2
V gene: TRBV29-1

CDR3 protein: CASSPRDTGNSEAFF
CDR3 DNA: TGTGCCAGCTCACCACGCGATACAGGGAACAGTGAAGCTTTCTTT
D gene: NA
clone size: NA
J gene: TRBJ1-1
V gene: TRBV18